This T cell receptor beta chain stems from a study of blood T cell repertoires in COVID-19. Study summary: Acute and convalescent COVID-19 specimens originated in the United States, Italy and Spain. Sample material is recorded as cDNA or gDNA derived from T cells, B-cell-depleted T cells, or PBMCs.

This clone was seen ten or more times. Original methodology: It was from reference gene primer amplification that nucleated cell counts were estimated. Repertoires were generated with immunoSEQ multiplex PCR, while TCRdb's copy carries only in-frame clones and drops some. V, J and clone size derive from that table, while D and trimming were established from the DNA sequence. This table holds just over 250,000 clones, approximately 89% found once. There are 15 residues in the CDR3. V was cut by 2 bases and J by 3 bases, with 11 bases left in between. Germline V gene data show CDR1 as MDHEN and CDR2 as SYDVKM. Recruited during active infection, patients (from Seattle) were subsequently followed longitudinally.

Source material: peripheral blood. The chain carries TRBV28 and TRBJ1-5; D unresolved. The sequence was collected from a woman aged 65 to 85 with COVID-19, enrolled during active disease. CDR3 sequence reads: CASSLGPGYNQPQHF. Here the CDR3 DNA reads TGTGCCAGCAGTTTAGGGCCCGGCTACAATCAGCCCCAGCATTTT.